Below are 10 T cell receptor beta chains sequenced from a single sample in a study of T cells after yellow fever vaccination. TCRdb called the 5' RACE reads again in MiXCR, with one record for every CDR3 protein. The sample consists of around 100,000 distinct CDR3 sequences, 8.4% of them appearing once. The sequences come from CD8+ T cells sorted from PBMCs, collected 45 days after the yellow fever booster vaccination. The receptors here all came from a man aged 30 to 39 who received the YFV17D yellow fever vaccine.

This clonotype showed up many times. The chain recombines TRBV15 with TRBJ2-1; D is unresolved. Germline-derived CDR1 and CDR2 are LNHNV and YYDKDF (reference sequence). The CDR3 has 13 residues. Trimming left V 1 base short and J 3 bases short, with 4 bases between. The CDR3 sequence: CATSRADYNEQFF. CDR3 DNA sequence: TGTGCCACCAGCAGAGCTGACTACAATGAGCAGTTCTTC.

This clonotype was observed at least ten times. The gene calls are TRBV2 and TRBJ1-1; TRBD1 matches 7 bases. The V and J ends lost 6 bases and 2 bases, in that order; junction bases with no gene match: 9. The CDR3 runs 15 residues. Germline V gene sequence: CDR1 SNHLY, CDR2 FYNNEI. DNA for the CDR3: TGTGCCAGCAGGGCTGGGGACAGCCCTAACACTGAAGCTTTCTTT. Residues: CASRAGDSPNTEAFF.

CDR3 sequence (DNA): TGCGCCAGCAGCCCCCGGCCCCTGCTAGCGTTTCCCCCACAGCGCACAGATACGCAGTATTTT. It yields the protein CASSPRPLLAFPPQRTDTQYF. The chain uses TRBV4-1 and TRBJ2-3; D possibly corresponds to TRBD2 (6 bases). The CDR3 runs to 21 residues. Trimming pared 4 bases from V and 1 base from J, leaving 30 bases between. From germline, CDR1 is MGHRA and CDR2 YSYEKL.

This clonotype was observed a handful of times. The chain links TRBV2 to TRBJ2-7; D not resolved. Germline V gene data show CDR1 as SNHLY and CDR2 as FYNNEI. Trimming took off 4 bases at V and 1 base at J, with 5 bases between the two ends. The CDR3 consists of 12 residues. The CDR3 DNA sequence: TGTGCCAGCAGTGTACAGTCCTACGAGCAGTACTTC. Translation gives CASSVQSYEQYF.

There are a few counts of this clonotype. The chain couples TRBV3-1 to TRBJ2-5; D might be TRBD1 (5 bases). This CDR3 region has 16 residues. V gave up 1 base and J gave up 1 base, with 13 bases separating them. Looked up from germline, CDR1 is LGHDT and CDR2 is YNNKEL (reference sequence). The CDR3 DNA reads TGTGCCAGCAGCCAAGTAGGGGCGACCCGCCAAGAGACCCAGTACTTC. It encodes CASSQVGATRQETQYF.

The chain couples TRBV7-2 to TRBJ1-1; D unresolved. Trimming left V 1 base short and J 5 bases short, with 2 bases between. CDR3 size: 11 residues. Germline lookup yields CDR1 SGHTA and CDR2 FQGNSA. The CDR3 DNA follows: TGTGCCAGCAGCTTAGTGACTGAAGCTTTCTTT. The encoded protein is CASSLVTEAFF.

J is TRBJ2-7 and V is TRBV2; TRBD1 matches at 10 bases. Germline lookup yields CDR1 SNHLY and CDR2 FYNNEI. The CDR3 totals 14 residues. The junction had 6 bases not matched to a gene; V was cut back by 6 bases and J by 4 bases. DNA of the CDR3: TGTGCCAGCAGGGCTGGGACAGGGGCTTACGAGCAGTACTTC. This translates into CASRAGTGAYEQYF.

Only a few counts were recorded for this clonotype. The genes are TRBV14 and TRBJ2-2, with D possibly TRBD1 on 6 matching bases. The CDR3 loop spans 15 amino acids. The germline V gene encodes CDR1 SGHDN and CDR2 FVKESK. The V and J ends lost 6 bases and 4 bases respectively, with 15 bases between them. The CDR3 nucleotides read TGTGCCAGCAGTCACAGGGATCCGGTCACCGGGGAGCTGTTTTTT. This translates into CASSHRDPVTGELFF.

The CDR3 DNA reads as TGTGCCAGCAGCCAAGAAGGGGACAGGGGCTTCCCTGGGGCCAACGTCCTGACTTTC. Translating gives CASSQEGDRGFPGANVLTF. The V and J genes are TRBV4-2 and TRBJ2-6, with TRBD1 matching 10 bases. The CDR3 spans 19 residues. The V segment lost 0 bases and the J segment 2 bases; nucleotides outside the gene matches: 7. Germline-derived CDR1 and CDR2 are LGHNA and YNFKEQ.

Notes on this clonotype: The junction departs from germline at one end; a sequencing error may be responsible. The CDR3 loop reads CASNLNRGPQETQYF. Here the CDR3 DNA reads TGTGCCAGCAACTTAAACAGGGGCCCCCAAGAGACCCAGTACTTC. The rearrangement joins TRBV7-6 to TRBJ2-5, with 7 bases matching TRBD1. The CDR3 is 15 amino acids. Germline V gene sequence: CDR1 SGHVS, CDR2 FNYEAQ.